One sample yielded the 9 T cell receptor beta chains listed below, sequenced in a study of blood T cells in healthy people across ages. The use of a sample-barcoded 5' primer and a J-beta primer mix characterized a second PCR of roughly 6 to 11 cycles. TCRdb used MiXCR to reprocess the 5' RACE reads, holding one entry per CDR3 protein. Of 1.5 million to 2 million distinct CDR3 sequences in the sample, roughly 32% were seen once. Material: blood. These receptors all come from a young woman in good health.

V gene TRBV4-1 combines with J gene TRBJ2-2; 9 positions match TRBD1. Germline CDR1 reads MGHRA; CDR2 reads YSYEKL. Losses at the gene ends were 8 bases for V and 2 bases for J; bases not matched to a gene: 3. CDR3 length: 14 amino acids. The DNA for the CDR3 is TGCGCCAGCGCGGACAGGGGAAACACCGGGGAGCTGTTTTTT. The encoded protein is CASADRGNTGELFF.

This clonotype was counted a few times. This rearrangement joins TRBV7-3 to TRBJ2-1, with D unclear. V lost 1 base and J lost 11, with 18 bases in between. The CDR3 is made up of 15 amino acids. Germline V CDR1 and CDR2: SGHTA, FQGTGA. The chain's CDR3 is CASSLSFGTTHQQFF. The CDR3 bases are TGTGCCAGCAGCTTAAGCTTCGGCACTACCCACCAGCAGTTCTTC. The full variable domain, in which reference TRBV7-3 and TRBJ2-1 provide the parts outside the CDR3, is GAGVSQTPSNKVTEKGKYVELRCDPISGHTALYWYRQSLGQGPEFLIYFQGTGAADDSGLPNDRFFAVRPEGSVSTLKIQRTERGDSAVYLCASSLSFGTTHQQFFGPGTRLTVL.

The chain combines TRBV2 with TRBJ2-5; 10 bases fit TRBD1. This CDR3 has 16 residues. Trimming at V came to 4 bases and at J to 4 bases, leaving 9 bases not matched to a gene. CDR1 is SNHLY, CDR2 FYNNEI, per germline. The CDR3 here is CASSAIGTGALETQYF. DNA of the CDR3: TGTGCCAGCAGTGCAATTGGGACAGGGGCTTTAGAGACCCAGTACTTC. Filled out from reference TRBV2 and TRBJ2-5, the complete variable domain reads EPEVTQTPSHQVTQMGQEVILRCVPISNHLYFYWYRQILGQKVEFLVSFYNNEISEKSEIFDDQFSVERPDGSNFTLKIRSTKLEDSAMYFCASSAIGTGALETQYFGPGTRLLVL.

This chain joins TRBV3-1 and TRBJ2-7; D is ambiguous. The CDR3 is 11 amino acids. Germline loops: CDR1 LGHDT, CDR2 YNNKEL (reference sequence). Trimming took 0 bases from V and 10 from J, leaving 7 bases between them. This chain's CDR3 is CASSQDLPQYF. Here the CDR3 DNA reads TGTGCCAGCAGCCAAGACCTCCCCCAGTACTTC.

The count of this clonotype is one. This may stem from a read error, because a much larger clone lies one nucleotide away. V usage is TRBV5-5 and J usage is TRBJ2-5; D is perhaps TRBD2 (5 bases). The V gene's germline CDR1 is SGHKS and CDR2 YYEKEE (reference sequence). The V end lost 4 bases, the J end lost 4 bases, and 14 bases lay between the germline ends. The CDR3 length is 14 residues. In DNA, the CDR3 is TGTGCCAGCAGCCGTGACGGGGAAAGAGAGACCCAGTACTTC. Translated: CASSRDGERETQYF.

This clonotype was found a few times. The DNA for the CDR3 is TGCAGTGCCGGACTCGGCAACAATGAGCAGTTCTTC. It encodes CSAGLGNNEQFF. The chain couples TRBV20-1 to TRBJ2-1, with TRBD2 as a possible D gene (5 bases). The CDR3 spans 12 residues. Trimming stripped 6 bases from V and 5 bases from J, with 11 bases between. Looked up from germline, CDR1 is DFQATT and CDR2 is SNEGSKA (reference sequence).

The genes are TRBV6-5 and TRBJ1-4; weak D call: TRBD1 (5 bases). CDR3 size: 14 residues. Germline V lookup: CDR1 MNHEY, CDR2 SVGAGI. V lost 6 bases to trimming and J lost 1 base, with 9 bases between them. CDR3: CASRSRVTNEKLFF. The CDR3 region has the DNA TGTGCCAGCAGGTCCAGGGTAACTAATGAAAAACTGTTTTTT.

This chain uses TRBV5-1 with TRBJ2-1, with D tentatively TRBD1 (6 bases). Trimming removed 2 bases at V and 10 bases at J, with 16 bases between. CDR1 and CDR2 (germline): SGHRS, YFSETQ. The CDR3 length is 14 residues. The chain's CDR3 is CASSFQDSTIEQFF. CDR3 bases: TGCGCCAGCAGCTTCCAGGACAGCACCATAGAGCAGTTCTTC.

The chain's CDR3 is CASTRPDSYEQYF. Here the CDR3 DNA reads TGTGCCAGCACCAGGCCAGACTCCTACGAGCAGTACTTC. This rearrangement joins TRBV2 to TRBJ2-7; no clear D gene. This CDR3 contains 13 residues. Deletions cut 7 bases from V and 0 bases from J, with 10 bases between. Germline V CDR1 and CDR2: SNHLY, FYNNEI.